This TCR beta chain was captured by sequencing in a study of response to subunit inactivated influenza vaccine. Ten or more counts support this clonotype. Germline V gives CDR1 SGHTA, CDR2 FQGTGA. This CDR3 contains 15 residues. V shed 1 base and J shed 4 bases, with 11 bases lying between them. TCRdb processed the RT-PCR reads anew with MiXCR; each CDR3 protein has one entry. The table shows around 570,000 distinct CDR3 sequences, with about 11% occurring only once. The same specimen was also included in a second study, on T cells expressing NK-cell markers. As reported in that work: Making the TCR beta cDNA relied on 5'RACE template switching with UMIs. In the group of eight sequenced donors, seven were HCMV-seropositive and one was seronegative. Unclear, still, was the HCMV specificity of the expanded NKG2C+ T cell clones.

The chain joins TRBV7-3 to TRBJ2-1; possibly TRBD2 for D (6 bases). This clonotype was sampled from a man in his fifties or sixties who received an inactivated influenza vaccine. The source was PBMCs from blood, collected on the day of vaccination. This CDR3 reads CASSLNAGRYNEQFF. For the CDR3, the DNA is TGTGCCAGCAGCTTAAATGCGGGACGGTACAATGAGCAGTTCTTC.